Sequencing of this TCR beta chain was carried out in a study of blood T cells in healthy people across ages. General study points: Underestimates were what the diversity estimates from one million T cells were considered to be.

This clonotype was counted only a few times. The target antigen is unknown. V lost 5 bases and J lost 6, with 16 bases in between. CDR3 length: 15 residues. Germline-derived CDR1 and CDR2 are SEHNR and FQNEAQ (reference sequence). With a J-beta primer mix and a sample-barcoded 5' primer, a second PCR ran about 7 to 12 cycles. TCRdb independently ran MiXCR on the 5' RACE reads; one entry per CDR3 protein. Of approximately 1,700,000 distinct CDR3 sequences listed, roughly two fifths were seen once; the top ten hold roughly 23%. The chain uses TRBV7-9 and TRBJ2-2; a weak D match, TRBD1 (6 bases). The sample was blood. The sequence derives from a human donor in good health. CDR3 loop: CASSGGTTVAGELFF. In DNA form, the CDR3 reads TGTGCCAGCAGCGGTGGGACAACGGTCGCCGGGGAGCTGTTTTTT.